This TCR beta chain was identified in a study of response to subunit inactivated influenza vaccine. General study points: That few new T cells are recruited by each seasonal influenza vaccination was the authors' suggestion.

TCRdb re-called the RT-PCR reads with MiXCR, one entry per CDR3 protein. The table includes 170,000 or so distinct CDR3 sequences, over 8.5% detected once. As concerns this clonotype: Its target is unknown.

The CDR3 spans 17 residues. The V gene lost 2 bases and the J gene lost 4 bases, with 19 bases spanning the gap. The origin of this receptor is a man aged 50 to 69 who received an inactivated influenza vaccine. Sequencing was performed on CD8+ T cells sorted from PBMCs, taken less than 30 months after vaccination. The chain couples TRBV12-3 or TRBV12-4 to TRBJ2-3; weak D call: TRBD1 (8 bases). Here the CDR3 reads CASSLRAFTGGADTQYF. CDR3 DNA sequence: TGTGCCAGCAGTTTAAGGGCCTTCACAGGGGGGGCAGATACGCAGTATTTT.